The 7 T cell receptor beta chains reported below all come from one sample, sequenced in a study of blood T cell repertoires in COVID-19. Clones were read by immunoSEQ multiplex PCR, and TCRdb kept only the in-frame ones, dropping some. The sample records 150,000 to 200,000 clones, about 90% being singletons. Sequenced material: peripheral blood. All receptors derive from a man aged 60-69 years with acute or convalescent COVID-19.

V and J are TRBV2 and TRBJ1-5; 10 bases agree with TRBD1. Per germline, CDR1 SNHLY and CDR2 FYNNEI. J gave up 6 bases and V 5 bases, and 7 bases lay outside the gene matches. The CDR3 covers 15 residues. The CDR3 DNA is TGTGCCAGCAGTCAAGGGACAGGGGTACCTCAGCCCCAGCATTTT. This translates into CASSQGTGVPQPQHF.

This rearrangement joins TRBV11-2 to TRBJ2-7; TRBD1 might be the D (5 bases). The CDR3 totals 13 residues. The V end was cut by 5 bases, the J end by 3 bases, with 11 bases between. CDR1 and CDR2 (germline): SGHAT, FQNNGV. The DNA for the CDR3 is TGTGCCAGCAGCATAACAGGTAGCTACGAGCAGTACTTC. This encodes CASSITGSYEQYF.

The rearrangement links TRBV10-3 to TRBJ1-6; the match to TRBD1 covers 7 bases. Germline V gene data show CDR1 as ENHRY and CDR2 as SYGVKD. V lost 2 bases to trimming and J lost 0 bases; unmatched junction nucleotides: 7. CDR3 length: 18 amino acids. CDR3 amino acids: CAISETGTASSYNSPLHF. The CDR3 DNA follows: TGTGCCATCAGTGAGACCGGGACAGCGAGCTCCTATAATTCACCCCTCCACTTT.

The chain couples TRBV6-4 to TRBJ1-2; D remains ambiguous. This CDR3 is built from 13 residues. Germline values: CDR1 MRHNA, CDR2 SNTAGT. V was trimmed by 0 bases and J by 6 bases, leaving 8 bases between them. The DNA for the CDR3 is TGTGCCAGCAGTGACTCCGGAGGGAATGGCTACACCTTC. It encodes CASSDSGGNGYTF.

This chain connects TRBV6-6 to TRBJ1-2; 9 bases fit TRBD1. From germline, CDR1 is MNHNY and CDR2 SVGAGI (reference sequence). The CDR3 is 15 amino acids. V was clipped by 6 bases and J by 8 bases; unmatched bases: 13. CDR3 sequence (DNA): TGTGCCAGCAGCTATACCGGGACAGGGTCTTTCGGCTACACCTTC. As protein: CASSYTGTGSFGYTF.

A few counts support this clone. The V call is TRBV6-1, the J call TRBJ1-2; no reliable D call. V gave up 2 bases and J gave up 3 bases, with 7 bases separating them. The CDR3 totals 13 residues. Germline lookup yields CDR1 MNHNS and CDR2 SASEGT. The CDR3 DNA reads TGTGCCAGCAGTGAACGTCACTACTATGGCTACACCTTC. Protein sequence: CASSERHYYGYTF.

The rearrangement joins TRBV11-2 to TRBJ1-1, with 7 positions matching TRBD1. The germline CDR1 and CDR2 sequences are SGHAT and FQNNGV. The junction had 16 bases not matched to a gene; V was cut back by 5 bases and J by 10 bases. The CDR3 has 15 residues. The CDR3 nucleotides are TGTGCCAGCAGCCCTCAAAGGGGGCAGGGGGAGATAGCTTTCTTT. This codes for CASSPQRGQGEIAFF.